These 27 T cell receptor beta chains originate from one sample sequenced in a study of regulatory T cells in long-lasting Graves disease. The time point was: newly diagnosed GD, antithyroid drugs for less than 3 months. Making the TCR library involved RNA that had been extracted from PBMCs. In building TCR beta libraries, iRepertoire HTBI primers were used together with Arm-PCR of CDR3 regions. TCRdb itself ran the multiplex PCR reads through MiXCR, one entry per CDR3 protein. The repertoire holds 450,000 to 700,000 distinct CDR3 sequences, with approximately 15% as singletons. These same data were also listed under a study on T cells in Graves' hyperthyroidism and ophthalmopathy.

The material sequenced was peripheral blood mononuclear cells (PBMCs), taken at new diagnosis, from a patient treated with antithyroid drugs. The receptor source for this set is a man between 25 and 39 years old with Graves disease.

This clonotype was seen more than once but under ten times. The chain joins TRBV18 to TRBJ2-3, with TRBD2 matching over 9 bases. Germline loops: CDR1 KGHSH, CDR2 LQKENI. The CDR3 length is 15 residues. J gave up 4 bases and V 0 bases, and 2 bases lay outside the gene matches. The CDR3 spells CASSPPLAGADTQYF. The CDR3 DNA follows: TGTGCCAGCTCACCACCGTTAGCGGGAGCAGATACGCAGTATTTT.

This clonotype was seen many times. The chain joins TRBV12-3 or TRBV12-4 to TRBJ2-5; TRBD1 matches at 8 bases. V lost 3 bases, J lost 4 bases, and 19 bases stayed unmatched. The CDR3 totals 19 residues. The CDR3 DNA sequence: TGTGCCAGCAGTTTCTTTGAGGGTTTCAGGGGGCTAGAAGGAGAGACCCAGTACTTC. The encoded protein is CASSFFEGFRGLEGETQYF.

Many counts were recorded for this clonotype. The chain links TRBV7-9 to TRBJ1-5, with 7 bases lining up with TRBD1. Germline V gene data show CDR1 as SEHNR and CDR2 as FQNEAQ (reference sequence). CDR3 length: 14 amino acids. With V trimmed by 5 bases and J by 4 bases, 5 bases remained unmatched. The CDR3 spells CASSLGQPNQPQHF. CDR3 in DNA: TGTGCCAGCAGCCTGGGACAGCCAAATCAGCCCCAGCATTTT.

This clonotype was counted ten times or more. This rearrangement joins TRBV2 to TRBJ2-5, with 9 bases that match TRBD2. The CDR3 runs to 16 residues. V was pared by 4 bases and J by 3 bases, with 9 bases of the junction left unmatched. Germline values: CDR1 SNHLY, CDR2 FYNNEI. CDR3 sequence: CASSGGGRAGKETQYF. DNA of the CDR3: TGTGCCAGCAGTGGAGGCGGGAGGGCCGGAAAAGAGACCCAGTACTTC.

This clonotype was counted between two and nine times. The chain couples TRBV7-3 to TRBJ2-2; the D gene is possibly TRBD1 (6 bases). Germline V lookup: CDR1 SGHTA, CDR2 FQGTGA. This CDR3 is built from 15 residues. Trimming pared 5 bases from V and 5 bases from J, leaving 15 bases between. The CDR3 coding sequence is TGTGCCAGCAGCCAAAACAGGGCTGAGACCGGGGAGCTGTTTTTT. This sequence encodes CASSQNRAETGELFF.

The sample holds many counts of this clonotype. The chain recombines TRBV19 with TRBJ1-1, with D unresolved. The CDR3 spans 12 residues. Germline V gene lookup returns CDR1 LNHDA and CDR2 SQIVND (reference sequence). Trimming took off 3 bases at V and 2 bases at J, with 4 bases between the two ends. CDR3 region: CASSIGNTEAFF. The CDR3 DNA sequence: TGTGCCAGTAGTATTGGAAACACTGAAGCTTTCTTT.

This clonotype was observed many times. The V and J genes are TRBV11-1 and TRBJ2-7; either TRBD1 or TRBD2 may supply D (5 bases each). Germline V gene lookup returns CDR1 SGHAT and CDR2 FQDESV (reference sequence). This CDR3 is built from 13 residues. The V gene lost 7 bases and the J gene lost 2 bases, with 12 bases spanning the gap. CDR3 loop: CASTGTSAYEQYF. In DNA, the CDR3 is TGTGCCAGCACCGGGACGTCAGCCTACGAGCAGTACTTC.

This clonotype was detected ten times or more. The rearrangement joins TRBV20-1 to TRBJ2-7; D is uncertain. CDR3 length: 15 amino acids. The germline gives CDR1 DFQATT, CDR2 SNEGSKA (reference sequence). The V end was cut by 1 base, the J end by 0 bases, with 13 bases between. Written as DNA, the CDR3 is TGCAGTGCTAGAGCCCTCGACCGAAACTCCTACGAGCAGTACTTC. Its protein is CSARALDRNSYEQYF.

This clonotype was counted at least ten times. The chain couples TRBV5-1 to TRBJ1-6, with a weak D call TRBD1 (5 bases). The CDR3 is 16 residues long. V was shortened by 2 bases and J by 10 bases, with 19 bases between the two germline ends. Germline values: CDR1 SGHRS, CDR2 YFSETQ. The CDR3 region has the DNA TGCGCCAGCAGCTTTGACACTCCCGCGGAGGGGTCACCCCTCCACTTT. It encodes CASSFDTPAEGSPLHF. Full variable domain (remainder filled in from reference TRBV5-1 and TRBJ1-6): KAGVTQTPRYLIKTRGQQVTLSCSPISGHRSVSWYQQTPGQGLQFLFEYFSETQRNKGNFPGRFSGRQFSNSRSEMNVSTLELGDSALYLCASSFDTPAEGSPLHFGNGTRLTVT.

This clonotype was recorded at least ten times. J is TRBJ2-3 and V is TRBV5-1, with a possible D match to TRBD2 (6 bases). Germline V gene data show CDR1 as SGHRS and CDR2 as YFSETQ. V was cut by 4 bases and J by 0 bases, with 12 bases left in between. The CDR3 loop spans 15 amino acids. CDR3 residues: CASSGGTGSTDTQYF. In DNA form, the CDR3 reads TGCGCCAGCAGCGGCGGGACTGGAAGCACAGATACGCAGTATTTT.

This rearrangement joins TRBV5-1 to TRBJ2-2; 11 bases fit TRBD2. Germline assignment: CDR1 SGHRS and CDR2 YFSETQ. This CDR3 is built from 16 residues. Trimming cost V 1 base and J 2 bases; bases outside gene matches: 1. CDR3 sequence (DNA): TGCGCCAGCAGCTTGACTAGCGGGGGAAACACCGGGGAGCTGTTTTTT. This gives the protein CASSLTSGGNTGELFF.

J is TRBJ1-3 and V is TRBV10-3, with unresolved D. Germline assignment: CDR1 ENHRY and CDR2 SYGVKD. The V gene lost 3 bases and the J gene lost 0 bases, with 6 bases spanning the gap. The CDR3 has 14 residues. CDR3 residues: CAISDGVSGNTIYF. CDR3 DNA: TGTGCCATCAGTGACGGAGTCTCTGGAAACACCATATATTTT.

V usage is TRBV24-1 and J usage is TRBJ2-3; D is unclear. This CDR3 contains 12 residues. Germline lookup yields CDR1 KGHDR and CDR2 SFDVKD. V was pared by 4 bases and J by 6 bases, with 7 bases between. The CDR3 region is CATSEARDTQYF. CDR3 bases: TGTGCCACCAGTGAAGCGAGGGATACGCAGTATTTT.

V gene TRBV2 combines with J gene TRBJ2-1, with 9 nucleotides matching TRBD2. In germline, CDR1 is SNHLY, CDR2 FYNNEI. V shed 3 bases, J shed 4 bases, and the junction held 4 bases outside the gene matches. The CDR3 loop spans 15 amino acids. Here the CDR3 DNA reads TGTGCCAGCAGTGAGACTAGCGGCCTGTACAATGAGCAGTTCTTC. Its protein is CASSETSGLYNEQFF.

This clonotype was observed at least ten times. The chain combines TRBV5-1 with TRBJ2-5; D possibly corresponds to TRBD1 (5 bases). Germline assignment: CDR1 SGHRS and CDR2 YFSETQ. V lost 10 bases and J lost 2, with 12 bases in between. CDR3 length: 12 amino acids. The CDR3 coding sequence is TGCGCCGGGGCCCTGAAACAAGAGACCCAGTACTTC. This translates into CAGALKQETQYF.

This clonotype has only a few counts. The V and J genes are TRBV19 and TRBJ2-1; the match to TRBD1 covers 9 bases. The CDR3 runs to 13 residues. Per germline, CDR1 LNHDA and CDR2 SQIVND (reference sequence). V trimming: 4 bases; J trimming: 9 bases; junction bases outside the gene matches: 4. This CDR3 is CASSRDRESEQFF. Here the CDR3 DNA reads TGTGCCAGTAGTAGGGACAGGGAGAGTGAGCAGTTCTTC.

This clonotype was seen a handful of times. The J gene is TRBJ2-1, the V gene TRBV6-1, with 15 bases fitting TRBD2. Germline-derived CDR1 and CDR2 are MNHNS and SASEGT. The CDR3 loop spans 15 amino acids. Trimming took 7 bases from V and 7 from J; bases not matched to a gene: 5. In nucleotides, the CDR3 is TGTGCCAGCAACCGCGGGACTAGCGGGAGGAATGAGCAGTTCTTC. Protein product: CASNRGTSGRNEQFF.

This clonotype showed up just a few times. A much larger clone differs by one base, so this may be a read error. V usage is TRBV15 and J usage is TRBJ1-1; no reliable D call. The V gene lost 0 bases and the J gene lost 1 base, with 6 bases spanning the gap. This CDR3 contains 14 residues. CDR1 and CDR2 (germline): LNHNV, YYDKDF (reference sequence). CDR3 DNA sequence: TGTGCCACCAGCAGAGAGCCGGGGAACACTGAAGCTTTCTTT. This translates into CATSREPGNTEAFF.

This clonotype was seen at least ten times. V and J are TRBV29-1 and TRBJ1-5; TRBD1 is a possible D gene (5 bases). Trimming took 7 bases from V and 4 from J, leaving 14 bases between them. CDR1 SQVTM and CDR2 ANQGSEA come from the germline V gene. The CDR3 loop spans 13 amino acids. The CDR3 reads CSALDTSNQPQHF. The CDR3, as DNA: TGCAGCGCTCTGGACACTTCAAATCAGCCCCAGCATTTT. Looking up the rest from reference TRBV29-1 and TRBJ1-5 gives the full variable domain: SAVISQKPSRDICQRGTSLTIQCQVDSQVTMMFWYRQQPGQSLTLIATANQGSEATYESGFVIDKFPISRPNLTFSTLTVSNMSPEDSSIYLCSALDTSNQPQHFGDGTRLSIL.

This clonotype appeared a few times. The genes are TRBV29-1 and TRBJ2-3; D is ambiguous. Per germline, CDR1 SQVTM and CDR2 ANQGSEA. CDR3 length: 13 residues. Trimming pared 4 bases from V and 0 bases from J, leaving 8 bases between. CDR3 nucleotides: TGCAGCGTTGGAATTTCTAGCACAGATACGCAGTATTTT. It encodes CSVGISSTDTQYF.

This clonotype has only a few counts. This may be a read error: a much more frequent sequence differs by one nucleotide. V is TRBV11-2 and J is TRBJ2-7; 10 nucleotides line up with TRBD2. From germline, CDR1 is SGHAT and CDR2 FQNNGV. Trimming took 5 bases from V and 4 from J; bases not matched to a gene: 11. The CDR3 length is 16 residues. The CDR3 sequence is CASSPTAGTSAYEQYF. In DNA, the CDR3 is TGTGCCAGCAGCCCTACCGCCGGGACTAGCGCTTACGAGCAGTACTTC.

This chain uses TRBV5-4 with TRBJ2-3; D unresolved. The CDR3 has 15 amino acids. Per germline, CDR1 SGHNT and CDR2 YYREEE (reference sequence). Trimming pared 1 base from V and 0 bases from J, leaving 9 bases between. The CDR3 bases are TGTGCCAGCAGCTTGTTTGGCGAAAGCACAGATACGCAGTATTTT. It encodes CASSLFGESTDTQYF.

The sample holds many counts of this clonotype. The chain has TRBV30 and TRBJ1-2; no definite D call. The CDR3 runs to 12 residues. The V end was cut by 3 bases, the J end by 4 bases, with 9 bases between. CDR1 is GTSNPN, CDR2 SVGIG, per germline (reference sequence). CDR3 nucleotides: TGTGCCTGGAGCGACGGGTCCTATGGCTACACCTTC. Its protein is CAWSDGSYGYTF.

This clonotype has at least ten counts. V and J are TRBV10-2 and TRBJ1-1, with D hard to call. CDR1 is WSHSY and CDR2 is SAAADI in the germline V gene. Trimming took off 4 bases at V and 1 base at J, with 16 bases between the two ends. This CDR3 has 16 amino acids. The CDR3 loop reads CASSVNRPISNTEAFF. The CDR3 DNA reads TGCGCCAGCAGTGTCAACCGACCAATCTCGAACACTGAAGCTTTCTTT.

This clonotype appeared many times. The chain carries TRBV29-1 and TRBJ2-3, with 9 bases fitting TRBD2. The germline CDR1 and CDR2 sequences are SQVTM and ANQGSEA. CDR3 length: 15 residues. V trimming: 4 bases; J trimming: 6 bases; junction bases outside the gene matches: 11. The CDR3 here is CSVARSAGGGDTQYF. The CDR3 nucleotides read TGCAGCGTTGCGCGGAGCGCGGGAGGGGGGGATACGCAGTATTTT.

This clonotype was detected ten times or more. The chain carries TRBV6-1 and TRBJ1-1; D is unresolved. This CDR3 is 11 amino acids long. Germline V gene sequence: CDR1 MNHNS, CDR2 SASEGT. Trimming shortened V by 6 bases and J by 4 bases, and 6 bases separated the two germline ends. The CDR3 spells CASRESTEAFF. The DNA for the CDR3 is TGTGCCAGCAGGGAAAGCACTGAAGCTTTCTTT.

In its sample, this clonotype was seen many times. This sequence joins TRBV27 and TRBJ2-5; 7 nucleotides align to TRBD1. The CDR3 runs to 14 residues. Germline CDR1 is MNHEY and CDR2 is SMNVEV (reference sequence). J gave up 4 bases and V 8 bases, and 10 bases lay outside the gene matches. The CDR3 reads CASSPPGQLETQYF. CDR3 coding DNA: TGTGCCAGCTCACCACCGGGACAGTTAGAGACCCAGTACTTC.